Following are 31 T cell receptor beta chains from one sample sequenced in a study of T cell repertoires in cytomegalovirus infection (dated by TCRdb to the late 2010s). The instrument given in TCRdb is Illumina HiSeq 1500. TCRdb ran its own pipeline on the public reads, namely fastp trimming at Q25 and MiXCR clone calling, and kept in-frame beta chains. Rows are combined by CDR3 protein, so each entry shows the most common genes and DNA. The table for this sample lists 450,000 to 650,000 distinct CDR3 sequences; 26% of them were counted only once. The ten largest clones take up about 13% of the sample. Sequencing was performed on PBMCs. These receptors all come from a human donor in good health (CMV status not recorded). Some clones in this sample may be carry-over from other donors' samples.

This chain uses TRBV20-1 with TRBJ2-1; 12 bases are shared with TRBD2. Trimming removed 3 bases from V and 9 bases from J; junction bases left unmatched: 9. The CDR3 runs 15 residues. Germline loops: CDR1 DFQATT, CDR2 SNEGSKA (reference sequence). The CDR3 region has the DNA TGCAGTGCTAGGGGACTAGCGGGCGGGGGGGGTGAGCAGTTCTTC. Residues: CSARGLAGGGGEQFF.

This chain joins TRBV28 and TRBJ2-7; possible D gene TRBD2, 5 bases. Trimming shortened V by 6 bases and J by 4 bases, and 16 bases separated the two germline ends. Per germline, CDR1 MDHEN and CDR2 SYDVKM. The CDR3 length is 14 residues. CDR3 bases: TGTGCCAGCAGACCCGGGGTTTCTGAGTACGAGCAGTACTTC. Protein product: CASRPGVSEYEQYF.

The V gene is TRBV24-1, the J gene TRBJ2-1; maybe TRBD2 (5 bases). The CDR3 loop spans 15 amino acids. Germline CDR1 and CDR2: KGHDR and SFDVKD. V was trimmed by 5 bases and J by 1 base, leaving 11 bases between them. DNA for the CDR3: TGTGCCACCAGTGTTTCAGAGCGGTCCTACAATGAGCAGTTCTTC. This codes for CATSVSERSYNEQFF.

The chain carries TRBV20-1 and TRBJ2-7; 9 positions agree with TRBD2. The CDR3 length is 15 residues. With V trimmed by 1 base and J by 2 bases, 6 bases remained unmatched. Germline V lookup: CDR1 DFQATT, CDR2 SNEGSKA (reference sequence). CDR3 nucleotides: TGCAGTGCTAGAGCGGTGACTAGCGGCACCTACGAGCAGTACTTC. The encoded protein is CSARAVTSGTYEQYF.

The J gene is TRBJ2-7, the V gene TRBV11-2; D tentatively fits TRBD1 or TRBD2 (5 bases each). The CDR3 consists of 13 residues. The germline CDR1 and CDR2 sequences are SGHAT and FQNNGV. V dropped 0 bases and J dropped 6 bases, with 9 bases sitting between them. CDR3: CASSLDLGVEQYV. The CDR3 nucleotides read TGTGCCAGCAGCTTAGATCTGGGGGTCGAGCAGTACGTC.

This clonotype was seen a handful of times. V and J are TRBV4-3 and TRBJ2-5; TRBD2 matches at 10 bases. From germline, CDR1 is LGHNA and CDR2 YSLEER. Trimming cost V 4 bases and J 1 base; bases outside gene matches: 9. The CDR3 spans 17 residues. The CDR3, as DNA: TGCGCCAGCAGCCTCCGGGCTAGCGGGAGTATCCAAGAGACCCAGTACTTC. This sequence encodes CASSLRASGSIQETQYF.

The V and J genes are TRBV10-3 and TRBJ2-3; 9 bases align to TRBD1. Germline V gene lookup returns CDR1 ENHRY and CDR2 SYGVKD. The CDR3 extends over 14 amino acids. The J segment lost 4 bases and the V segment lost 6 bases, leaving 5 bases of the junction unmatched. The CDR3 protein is CAIRGTGRADTQYF. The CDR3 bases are TGTGCCATCAGGGGGACAGGGCGAGCAGATACGCAGTATTTT.

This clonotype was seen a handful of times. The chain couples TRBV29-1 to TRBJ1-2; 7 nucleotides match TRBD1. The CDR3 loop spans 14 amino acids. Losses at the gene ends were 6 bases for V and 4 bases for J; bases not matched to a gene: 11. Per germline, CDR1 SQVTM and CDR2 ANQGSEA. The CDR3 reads CSVSTGNRGYGYTF. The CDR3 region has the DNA TGCAGCGTGTCGACAGGGAATAGGGGCTATGGCTACACCTTC.

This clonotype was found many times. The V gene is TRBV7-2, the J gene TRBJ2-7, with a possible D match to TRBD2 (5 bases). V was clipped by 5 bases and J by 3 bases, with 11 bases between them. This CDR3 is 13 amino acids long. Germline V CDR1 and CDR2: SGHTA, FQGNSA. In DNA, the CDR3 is TGTGCCAGCAGCACAGAGCGGTACTACGAGCAGTACGTC. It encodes CASSTERYYEQYV.

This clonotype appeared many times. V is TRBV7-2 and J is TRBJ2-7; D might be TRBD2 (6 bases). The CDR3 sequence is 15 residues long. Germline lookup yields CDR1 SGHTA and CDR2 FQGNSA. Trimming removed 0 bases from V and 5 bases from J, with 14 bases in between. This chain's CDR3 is CASSLARGSVHEQYF. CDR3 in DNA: TGTGCCAGCAGCTTAGCCCGGGGGTCGGTCCACGAGCAGTACTTC.

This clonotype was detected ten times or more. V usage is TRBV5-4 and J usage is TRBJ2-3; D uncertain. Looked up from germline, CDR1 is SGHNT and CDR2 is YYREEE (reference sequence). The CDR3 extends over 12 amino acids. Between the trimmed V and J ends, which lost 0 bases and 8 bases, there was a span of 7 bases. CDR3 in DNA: TGTGCCAGCAGCTTGGAACGGGCTACGCAGTATTTT. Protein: CASSLERATQYF.

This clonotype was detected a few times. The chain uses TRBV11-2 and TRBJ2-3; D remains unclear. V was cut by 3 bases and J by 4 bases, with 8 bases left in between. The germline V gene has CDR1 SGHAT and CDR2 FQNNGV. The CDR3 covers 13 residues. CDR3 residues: CASSFSEADTQYF. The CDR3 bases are TGTGCCAGCAGCTTTTCAGAGGCAGATACGCAGTATTTT.

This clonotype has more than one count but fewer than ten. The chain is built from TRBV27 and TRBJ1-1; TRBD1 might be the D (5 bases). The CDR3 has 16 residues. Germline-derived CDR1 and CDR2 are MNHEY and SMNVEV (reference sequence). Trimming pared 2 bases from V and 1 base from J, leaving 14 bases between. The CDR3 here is CASSLRGGRANTEAFF. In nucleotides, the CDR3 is TGTGCCAGCAGTTTACGGGGGGGGAGGGCGAACACTGAAGCTTTCTTT.

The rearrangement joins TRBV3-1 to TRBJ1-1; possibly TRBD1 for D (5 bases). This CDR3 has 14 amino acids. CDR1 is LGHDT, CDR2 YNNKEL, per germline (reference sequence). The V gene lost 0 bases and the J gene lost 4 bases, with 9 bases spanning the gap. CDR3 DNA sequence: TGTGCCAGCAGCCAAGAAGGAGGGGTCACTGAAGCTTTCTTT. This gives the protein CASSQEGGVTEAFF.

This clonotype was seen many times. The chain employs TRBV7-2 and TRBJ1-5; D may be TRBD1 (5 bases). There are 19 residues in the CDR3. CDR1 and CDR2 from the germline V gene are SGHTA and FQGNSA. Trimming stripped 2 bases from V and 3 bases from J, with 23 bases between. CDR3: CASSLLRVLWVQVNQPQHF. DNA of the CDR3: TGTGCCAGCAGCTTACTCAGGGTTTTATGGGTTCAGGTCAATCAGCCCCAGCATTTT.

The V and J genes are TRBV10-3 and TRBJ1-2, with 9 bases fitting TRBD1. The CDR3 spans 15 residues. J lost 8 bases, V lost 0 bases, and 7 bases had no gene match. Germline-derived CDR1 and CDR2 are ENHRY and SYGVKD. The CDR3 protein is CAISESSGTGKGYTF. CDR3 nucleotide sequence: TGTGCCATCAGTGAGTCCTCCGGGACAGGGAAGGGCTACACCTTC.

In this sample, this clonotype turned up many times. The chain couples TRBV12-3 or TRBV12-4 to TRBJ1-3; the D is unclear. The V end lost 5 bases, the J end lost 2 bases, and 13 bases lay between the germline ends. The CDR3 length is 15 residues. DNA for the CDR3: TGTGCCAGCAGTCCACAAAGGACTCCTGGAAACACCATATATTTT. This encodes CASSPQRTPGNTIYF.

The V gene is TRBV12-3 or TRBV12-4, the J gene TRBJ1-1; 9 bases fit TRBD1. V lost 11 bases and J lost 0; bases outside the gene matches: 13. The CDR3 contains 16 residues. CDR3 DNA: TGTGCCGCCAAAGGGGGGACAGGGCTTATGAACACTGAAGCTTTCTTT. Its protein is CAAKGGTGLMNTEAFF.

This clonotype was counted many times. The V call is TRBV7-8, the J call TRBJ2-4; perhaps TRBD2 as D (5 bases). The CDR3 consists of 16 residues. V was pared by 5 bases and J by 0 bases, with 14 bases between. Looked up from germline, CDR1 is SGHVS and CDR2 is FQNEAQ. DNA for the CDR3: TGTGCCAGCAGCGGGCAACCGGGAACAGCCAAAAACATTCAGTACTTC. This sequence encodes CASSGQPGTAKNIQYF.

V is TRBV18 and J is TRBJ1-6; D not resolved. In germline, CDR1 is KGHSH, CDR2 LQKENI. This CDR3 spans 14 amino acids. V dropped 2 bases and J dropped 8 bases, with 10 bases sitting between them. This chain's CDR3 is CASSPDLRDSPLHF. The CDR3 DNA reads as TGTGCCAGCTCACCAGACCTTAGGGATTCACCCCTCCACTTT.

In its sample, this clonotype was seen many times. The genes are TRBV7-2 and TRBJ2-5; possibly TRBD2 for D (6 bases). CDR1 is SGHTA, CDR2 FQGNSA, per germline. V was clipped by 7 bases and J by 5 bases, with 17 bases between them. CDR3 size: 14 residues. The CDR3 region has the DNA TGTGCCAGCACCCCCGGGACTCAAGCGGAGACCCAGTACTTC. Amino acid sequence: CASTPGTQAETQYF.

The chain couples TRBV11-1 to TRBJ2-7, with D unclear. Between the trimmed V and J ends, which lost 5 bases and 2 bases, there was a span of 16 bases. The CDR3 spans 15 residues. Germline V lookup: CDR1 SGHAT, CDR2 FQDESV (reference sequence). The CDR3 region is CASSPYTGRPYEQYF. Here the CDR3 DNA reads TGTGCCAGCAGCCCCTATACCGGACGGCCCTACGAGCAGTACTTC.

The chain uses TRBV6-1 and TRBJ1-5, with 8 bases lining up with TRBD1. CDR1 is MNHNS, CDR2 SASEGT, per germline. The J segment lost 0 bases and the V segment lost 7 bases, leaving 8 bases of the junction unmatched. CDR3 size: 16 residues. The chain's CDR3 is CASIKDRDYSNQPQHF. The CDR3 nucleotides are TGTGCCAGCATCAAGGACAGGGATTATAGCAATCAGCCCCAGCATTTT.

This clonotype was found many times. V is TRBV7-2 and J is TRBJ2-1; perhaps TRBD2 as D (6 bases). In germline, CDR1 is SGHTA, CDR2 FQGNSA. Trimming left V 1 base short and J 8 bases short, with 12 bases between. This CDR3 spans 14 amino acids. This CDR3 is CASSLDGGLYEQFF. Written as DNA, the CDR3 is TGTGCCAGCAGCTTAGACGGGGGTCTTTATGAGCAGTTCTTC.

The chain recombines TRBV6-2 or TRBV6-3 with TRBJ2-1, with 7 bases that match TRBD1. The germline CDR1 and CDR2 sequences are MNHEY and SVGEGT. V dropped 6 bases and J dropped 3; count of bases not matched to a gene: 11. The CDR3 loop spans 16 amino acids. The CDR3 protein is CASRRLRGLHYNEQFF. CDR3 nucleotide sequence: TGTGCCAGCAGGCGATTGAGGGGGCTTCACTACAATGAGCAGTTCTTC.

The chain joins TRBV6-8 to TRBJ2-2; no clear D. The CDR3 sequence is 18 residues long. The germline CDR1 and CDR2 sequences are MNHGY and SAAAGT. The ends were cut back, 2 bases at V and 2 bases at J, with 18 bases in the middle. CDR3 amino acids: CASSYVGSKKKNTGELFF. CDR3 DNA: TGTGCCAGCAGTTACGTTGGCTCAAAAAAAAAAAACACCGGGGAGCTGTTTTTT.

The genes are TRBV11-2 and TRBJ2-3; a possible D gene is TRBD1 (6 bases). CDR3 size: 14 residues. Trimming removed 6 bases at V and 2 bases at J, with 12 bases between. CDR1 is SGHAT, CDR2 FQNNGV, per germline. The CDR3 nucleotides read TGTGCCAGCAGGTCCGGGACATACACAGATACGCAGTATTTT. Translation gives CASRSGTYTDTQYF.

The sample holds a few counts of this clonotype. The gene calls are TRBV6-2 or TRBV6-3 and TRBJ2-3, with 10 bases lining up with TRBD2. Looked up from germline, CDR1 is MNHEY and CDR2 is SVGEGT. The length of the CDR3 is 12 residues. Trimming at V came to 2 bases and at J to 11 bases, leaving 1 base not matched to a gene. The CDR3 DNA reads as TGTGCCAGCAGTTACGGACTAGCGGAGCAGTATTTT. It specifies CASSYGLAEQYF.

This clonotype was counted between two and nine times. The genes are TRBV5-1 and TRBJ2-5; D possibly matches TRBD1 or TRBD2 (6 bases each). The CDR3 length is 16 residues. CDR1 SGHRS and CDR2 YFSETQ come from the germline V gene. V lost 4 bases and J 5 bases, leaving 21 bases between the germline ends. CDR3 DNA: TGCGCCAGCAGCATGGAACCGGGCTGGAGGGGGGAGACCCAGTACTTC. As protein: CASSMEPGWRGETQYF.

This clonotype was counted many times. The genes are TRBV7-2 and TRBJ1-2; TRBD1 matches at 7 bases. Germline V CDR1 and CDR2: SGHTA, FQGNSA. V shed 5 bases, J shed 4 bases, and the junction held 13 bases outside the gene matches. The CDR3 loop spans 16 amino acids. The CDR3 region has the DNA TGTGCCAGCAGCCCAGGGTCGACAGGGCCCTTCTATGGCTACACCTTC. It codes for CASSPGSTGPFYGYTF.

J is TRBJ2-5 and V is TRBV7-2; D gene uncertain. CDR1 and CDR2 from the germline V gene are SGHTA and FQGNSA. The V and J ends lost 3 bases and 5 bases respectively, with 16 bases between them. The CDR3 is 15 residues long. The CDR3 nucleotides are TGTGCCAGCAGCTTTCAACTTACCCCCTCGGAGACCCAGTACTTC. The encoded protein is CASSFQLTPSETQYF.